This record looks at one T cell receptor beta chain sequence and its context. This sample is drawn from a study of OX40 agonist ivuxolimab in advanced cancers. CDR1 is MDHEN and CDR2 is SYDVKM in the germline V gene. CDR3 length: 13 amino acids. V shed 4 bases and J 5 bases; nucleotides not matched to a gene: 4. TCRdb's copy holds only in-frame clones and misses some; the assay was immunoSEQ multiplex PCR. The data show approximately 160,000 clones, 94% seen once. Sample: CD4+ or CD8+ T cells sorted from blood, taken in a trial of the OX40 agonist ivuxolimab. The chain joins TRBV28 to TRBJ1-2; 7 nucleotides align to TRBD1. The TCR comes from an adult with an advanced solid tumor such as melanoma, head and neck, liver or kidney cancer. The CDR3 DNA reads as TGTGCCAGCAGTTGGGCGACAGGGTATGGCTACACCTTC. Amino acids: CASSWATGYGYTF.